This T cell receptor (beta chain) was retrieved from a study of Ad26.COV2.S vaccination and SARS-CoV-2 variants listed by TCRdb under 2021. A note on the overall study: Vaccine-arm donors came from COV1001, a multicentre, randomized, double-blind, placebo-controlled phase I-IIa trial of Ad26.COV2.S in healthy adults. Ad26.COV2.S was given intramuscularly at 5x10^10 or 1x10^11 viral particles, as a single shot or as two shots 56 days apart. The specificity and breadth of SARS-CoV-2-reactive T cell receptors after Ad26.COV2.S vaccination were assessed by TCRbeta repertoire sequencing. A total of some 30 samples were included in the TCR-sequenced set, comprising about 20 Ad26.COV2.S vaccine recipients, 5 placebo recipients and 8 SARS-CoV-2 convalescent individuals. Trial participants were randomized into five groups of five, in which low-dose or high-dose Ad26.COV2.S was given once or twice, or placebo was given on both occasions. Throughout the experiments and outcome assessment, investigators stayed blinded to trial group allocation.

From cysteine to phenylalanine, the CDR3 is 14 amino acids long. CDR3 DNA only is kept here, 42 bases in frame from base 1. The germline V gene sets CDR1 to SQVTM and CDR2 to ANQGSEA. Between the V and J ends, shortened by 1 base and 2 bases respectively, the junction contains 10 bases. Broad study findings and their caveats: Comparing responses between vaccine doses or regimens was not something the study was powered to do. The authors noted that total T cell responses may have been underestimated by the TCR breadth and depth analyses. Vaccine and placebo recipients had comparable non-spike TCR breadth, which fits with the vaccine containing only spike. After vaccination, spike-specific CD8+ and CD4+ T cell responses were reported to show substantial breadth. Ad26.COV2.S recipients had higher spike-specific TCR breadth than placebo recipients (P = 0.0014).

TCRbeta CDR3 regions were sequenced with the immunoSEQ Assay. After extraction, genomic DNA underwent amplification by bias-controlled multiplex PCR, followed by high-throughput sequencing. The published analysis was carried out like this. Collapsing and filtering of sequences were performed to quantify the absolute abundance of each unique TCRbeta CDR3 region. Usable DNA was measured by amplifying reference genes present in all nucleated cells, and TCRbeta template counts were normalized to that usable DNA to estimate T cell fraction. Repertoire TCRs were annotated as SARS-CoV-2-specific by exact matching of V gene, CDR3 amino acid sequence and J gene to a known reactive TCR set. The reference SARS-CoV-2 TCR set was derived from MIRA and filtered for enrichment in COVID-19-positive ImmuneCODE repertoires, a step that removed public or cross-reactive TCRs. Using the MIRA antigens, annotated TCRs were further analysed by specific ORF or by position within an ORF. Breadth was defined as annotated unique rearrangements over total unique productive rearrangements; depth was the summed frequency of those rearrangements. Group comparisons of TCR breadth used two-sided Wilcoxon rank-sum tests. Here the immuneACCESS table is served through TCRdb, limited to in-frame sequences with V and J called. Missing clones are a known gap in these copies; in checked studies unresolved V genes cover under half, and the rest lacks a known reason. V and J calls and clone size come straight from that table; D and trimming were deduced from the DNA. The sample yields 440,000 or so clones; roughly nine tenths were counted once. Together, the top ten hold 1.5% to 2% of the sample.

What the treatment or condition label conveys for this sample: approximately 18 received Ad26.COV2.S at low or high dose, single or two shots; 5 received placebo; per-sample allocation not given. For vaccine and placebo recipients, repertoires were sequenced using samples collected on day 63 after the first injection. Cohort 1b enrolled 20 to 30 adults aged 18-55 years at a single site in Boston, USA, between 29 July and 7 August 2020. Ad26.COV2.S was a replication-incompetent adenovirus type 26 vector that expressed a prefusion-stabilized SARS-CoV-2 spike protein derived from the original Wuhan strain. About this clone itself: Its antigen specificity is not known. Per-base quality was not reported, and no clone a single base away is much larger than it.

The specimen comprised peripheral blood, sampled in a trial of Ad26.COV2.S vaccine versus placebo. Rearrangement joined TRBV29-1 to TRBJ2-3; D gene: possibly TRBD2, on 6 matching bases. This sequence originates from a person aged 18 to 65 who received the Ad26.COV2.S COVID-19 vaccine or a placebo. The nucleotide sequence is TGCAGCGTTGAAGCGCCGGGACTCACAGATACGCAGTATTTT. This sequence encodes CSVEAPGLTDTQYF.